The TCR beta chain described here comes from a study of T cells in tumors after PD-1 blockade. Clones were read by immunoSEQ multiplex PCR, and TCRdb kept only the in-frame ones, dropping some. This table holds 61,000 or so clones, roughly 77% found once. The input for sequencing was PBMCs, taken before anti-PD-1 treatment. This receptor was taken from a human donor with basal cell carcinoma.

CDR3 bases: TGCGCCAGCAGCTTGGCCCGCACAGATACGCAGTATTTT. It specifies CASSLARTDTQYF. This rearrangement joins TRBV5-1 to TRBJ2-3; no clear D gene. Germline V lookup: CDR1 SGHRS, CDR2 YFSETQ. V gave up 0 bases and J gave up 1 base, with 3 bases separating them. CDR3 length equals 13 residues.